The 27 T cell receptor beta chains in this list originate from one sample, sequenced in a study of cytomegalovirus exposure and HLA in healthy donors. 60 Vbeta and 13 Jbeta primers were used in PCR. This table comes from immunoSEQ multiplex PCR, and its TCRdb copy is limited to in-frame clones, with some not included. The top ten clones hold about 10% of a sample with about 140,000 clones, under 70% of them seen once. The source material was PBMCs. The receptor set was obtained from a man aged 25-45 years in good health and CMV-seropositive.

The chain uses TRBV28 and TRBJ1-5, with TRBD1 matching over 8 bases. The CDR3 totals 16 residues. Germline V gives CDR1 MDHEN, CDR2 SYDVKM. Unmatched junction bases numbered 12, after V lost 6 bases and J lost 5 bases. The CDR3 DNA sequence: TGTGCCAGCAGAAACAAGGACAGGGTAAGGGATCAGCCCCAGCATTTT. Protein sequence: CASRNKDRVRDQPQHF.

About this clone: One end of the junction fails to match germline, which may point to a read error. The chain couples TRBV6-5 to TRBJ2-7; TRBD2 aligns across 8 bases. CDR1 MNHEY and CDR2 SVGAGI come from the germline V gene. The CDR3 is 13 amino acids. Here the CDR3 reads CASSSGGAYAQYF. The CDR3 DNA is TGTGCCAGCAGTTCGGGGGGGGCCTACGCGCAGTACTTC.

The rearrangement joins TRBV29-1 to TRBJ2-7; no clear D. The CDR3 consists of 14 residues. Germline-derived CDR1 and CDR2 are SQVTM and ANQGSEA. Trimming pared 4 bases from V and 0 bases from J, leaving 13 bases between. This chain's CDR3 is CSVGHPGASYEQYF. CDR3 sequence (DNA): TGCAGCGTTGGACACCCCGGTGCCTCCTACGAGCAGTACTTC.

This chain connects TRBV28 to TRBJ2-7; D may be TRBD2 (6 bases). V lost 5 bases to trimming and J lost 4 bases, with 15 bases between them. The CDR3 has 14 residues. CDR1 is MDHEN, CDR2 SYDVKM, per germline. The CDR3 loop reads CASSEDGRVYEQYF. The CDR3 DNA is TGTGCCAGCAGTGAAGACGGGAGAGTTTACGAGCAGTACTTC.

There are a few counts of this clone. DNA of the CDR3: TGTGCCAGCAGACTTGACAGGGTCGTTCACAATGAGCAGTTCTTC. Translation gives CASRLDRVVHNEQFF. This chain links TRBV7-9 with TRBJ2-1, with TRBD1 matching 7 bases. Per germline, CDR1 SEHNR and CDR2 FQNEAQ (reference sequence). This CDR3 comprises 15 residues. The V and J ends lost 6 bases and 5 bases, in that order; junction bases with no gene match: 10. Full variable domain (remainder filled in from reference TRBV7-9 and TRBJ2-1): DTGVSQNPRHKITKRGQNVTFRCDPISEHNRLYWYRQTLGQGPEFLTYFQNEAQLEKSRLLSDRFSAERPKGSFSTLEIQRTEQGDSAMYLCASRLDRVVHNEQFFGPGTRLTVL.

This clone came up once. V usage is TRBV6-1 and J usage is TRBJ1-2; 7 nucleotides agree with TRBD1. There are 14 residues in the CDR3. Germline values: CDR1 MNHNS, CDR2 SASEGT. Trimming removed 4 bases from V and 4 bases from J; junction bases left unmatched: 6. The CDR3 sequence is CASSGGTEIYGYTF. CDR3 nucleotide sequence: TGTGCCAGCAGTGGAGGGACAGAGATCTATGGCTACACCTTC.

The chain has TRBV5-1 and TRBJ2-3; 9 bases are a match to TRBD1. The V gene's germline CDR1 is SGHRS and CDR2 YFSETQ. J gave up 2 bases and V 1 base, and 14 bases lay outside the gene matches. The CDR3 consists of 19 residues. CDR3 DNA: TGCGCCAGCAGCTTGATAGTTGGTCGGGGACAGGGAGACACAGATACGCAGTATTTT. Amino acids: CASSLIVGRGQGDTDTQYF.

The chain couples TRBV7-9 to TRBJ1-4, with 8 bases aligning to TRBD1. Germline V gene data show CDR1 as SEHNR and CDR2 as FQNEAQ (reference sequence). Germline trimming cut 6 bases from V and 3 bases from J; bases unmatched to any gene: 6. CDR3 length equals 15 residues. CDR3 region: CASRSTGEANEKLFF. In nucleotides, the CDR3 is TGTGCCAGCAGGTCGACAGGGGAGGCTAATGAAAAACTGTTTTTT.

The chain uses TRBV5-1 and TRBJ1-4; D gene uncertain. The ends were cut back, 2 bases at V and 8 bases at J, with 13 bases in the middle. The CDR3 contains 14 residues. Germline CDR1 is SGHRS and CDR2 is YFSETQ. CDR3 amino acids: CASSFGGDGEKLFF. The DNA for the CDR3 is TGCGCCAGCAGCTTTGGCGGTGACGGGGAAAAACTGTTTTTT.

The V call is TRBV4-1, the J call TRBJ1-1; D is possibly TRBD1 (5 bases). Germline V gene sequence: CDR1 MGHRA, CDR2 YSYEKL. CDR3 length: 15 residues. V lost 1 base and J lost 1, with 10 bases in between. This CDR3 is CASSQAGHPNTEAFF. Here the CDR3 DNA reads TGCGCCAGCAGCCAAGCCGGACATCCGAACACTGAAGCTTTCTTT.

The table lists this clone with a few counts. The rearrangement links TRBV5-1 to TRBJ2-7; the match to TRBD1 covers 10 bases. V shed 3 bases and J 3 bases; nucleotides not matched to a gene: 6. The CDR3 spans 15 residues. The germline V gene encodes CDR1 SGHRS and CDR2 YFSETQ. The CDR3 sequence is CASSWGDRGHYEQYF. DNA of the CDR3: TGCGCCAGCAGCTGGGGGGACAGGGGCCACTACGAGCAGTACTTC.

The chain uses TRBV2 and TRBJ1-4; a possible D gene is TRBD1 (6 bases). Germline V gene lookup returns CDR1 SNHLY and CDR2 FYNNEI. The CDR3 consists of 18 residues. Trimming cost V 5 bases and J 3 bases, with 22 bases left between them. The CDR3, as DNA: TGTGCCAGCAGTCCGAGATACAGGGAAGCCGTGCCTAATGAAAAACTGTTTTTT. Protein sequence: CASSPRYREAVPNEKLFF. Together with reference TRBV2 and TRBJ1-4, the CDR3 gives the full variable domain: EPEVTQTPSHQVTQMGQEVILRCVPISNHLYFYWYRQILGQKVEFLVSFYNNEISEKSEIFDDQFSVERPDGSNFTLKIRSTKLEDSAMYFCASSPRYREAVPNEKLFFGSGTQLSVL.

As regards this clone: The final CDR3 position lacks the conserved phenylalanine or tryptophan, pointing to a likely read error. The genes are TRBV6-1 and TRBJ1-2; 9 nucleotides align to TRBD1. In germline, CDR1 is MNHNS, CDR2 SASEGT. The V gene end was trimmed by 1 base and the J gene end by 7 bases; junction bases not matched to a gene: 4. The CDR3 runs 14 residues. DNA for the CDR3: TGTGCCAGCAGTGAAGGGAGGGACAGGGCTGGCTACACCCTC. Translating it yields CASSEGRDRAGYTL.

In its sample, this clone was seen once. CDR3 nucleotide sequence: TGTGCCAGCAGACAGGGGGATAGCGCCCACTACAATGAGCAGTTCTTC. Translating it yields CASRQGDSAHYNEQFF. The chain links TRBV7-9 to TRBJ2-1; the match to TRBD1 covers 8 bases. Germline-derived CDR1 and CDR2 are SEHNR and FQNEAQ (reference sequence). Unmatched junction bases numbered 10, after V lost 6 bases and J lost 3 bases. CDR3 size: 16 residues.

The CDR3 reads CASSSRGGDSGTDTQYF. CDR3 DNA sequence: TGTGCCAGCAGTTCAAGAGGTGGGGATAGCGGCACAGATACGCAGTATTTT. The chain combines TRBV27 with TRBJ2-3; weak D call: TRBD2 (5 bases). This CDR3 has 17 amino acids. Deletions cut 4 bases from V and 1 base from J, with 18 bases between. Germline V CDR1 and CDR2: MNHEY, SMNVEV (reference sequence).

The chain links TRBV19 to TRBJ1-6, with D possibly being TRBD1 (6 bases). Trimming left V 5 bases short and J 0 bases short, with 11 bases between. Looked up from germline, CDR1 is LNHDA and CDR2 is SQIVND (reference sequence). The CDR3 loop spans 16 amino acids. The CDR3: CASSGYRDSYNSPLHF. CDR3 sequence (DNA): TGTGCCAGTAGTGGTTACAGGGACTCCTATAATTCACCCCTCCACTTT.

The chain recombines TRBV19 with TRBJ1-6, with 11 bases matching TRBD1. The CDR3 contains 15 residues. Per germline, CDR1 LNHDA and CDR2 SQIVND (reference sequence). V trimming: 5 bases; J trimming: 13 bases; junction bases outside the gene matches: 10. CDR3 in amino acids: CASSADRDRGFPLHF. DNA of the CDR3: TGTGCCAGTAGTGCCGACCGGGACAGGGGGTTTCCCCTCCACTTT.

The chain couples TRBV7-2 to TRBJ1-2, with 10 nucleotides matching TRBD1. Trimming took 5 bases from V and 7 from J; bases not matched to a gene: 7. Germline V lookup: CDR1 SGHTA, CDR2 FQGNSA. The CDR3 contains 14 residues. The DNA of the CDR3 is TGTGCCAGCAGCCCGCGACAGGGGGCGAGTGGCTACACCTTC. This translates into CASSPRQGASGYTF.

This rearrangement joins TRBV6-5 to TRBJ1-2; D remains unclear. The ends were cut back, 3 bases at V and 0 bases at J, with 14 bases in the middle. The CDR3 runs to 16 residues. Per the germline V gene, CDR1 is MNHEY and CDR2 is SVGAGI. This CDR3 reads CASSYKHSQANYGYTF. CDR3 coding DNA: TGTGCCAGCAGTTATAAACACAGTCAAGCTAACTATGGCTACACCTTC.

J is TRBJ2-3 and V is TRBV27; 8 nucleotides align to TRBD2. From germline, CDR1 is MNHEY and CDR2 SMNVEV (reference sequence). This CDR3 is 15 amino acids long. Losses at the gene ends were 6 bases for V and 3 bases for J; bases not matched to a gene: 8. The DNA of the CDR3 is TGTGCCAGCAGCTTAGCGGGAACGGGTACAGATACGCAGTATTTT. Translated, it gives CASSLAGTGTDTQYF.

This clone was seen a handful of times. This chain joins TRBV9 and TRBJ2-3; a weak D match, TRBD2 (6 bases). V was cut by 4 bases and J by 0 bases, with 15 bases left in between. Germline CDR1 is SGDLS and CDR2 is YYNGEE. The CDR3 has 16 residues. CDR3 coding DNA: TGTGCCAGCAGCCATACTAGCTTAGGTAGCACAGATACGCAGTATTTT. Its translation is CASSHTSLGSTDTQYF.

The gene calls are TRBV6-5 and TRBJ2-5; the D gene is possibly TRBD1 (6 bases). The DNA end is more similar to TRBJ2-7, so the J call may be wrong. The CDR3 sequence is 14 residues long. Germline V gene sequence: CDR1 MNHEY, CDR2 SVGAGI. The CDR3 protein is CASSQDRNSYEQYF. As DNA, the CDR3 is TGTGCCAGCAGTCAGGACAGAAACTCCTACGAGCAGTACTTC.

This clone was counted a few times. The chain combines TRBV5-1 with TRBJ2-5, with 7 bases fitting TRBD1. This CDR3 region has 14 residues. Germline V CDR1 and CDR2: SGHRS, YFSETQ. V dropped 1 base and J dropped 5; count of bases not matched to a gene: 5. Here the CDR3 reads CASSLTGTAETQYF. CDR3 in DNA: TGCGCCAGCAGCTTGACCGGGACAGCTGAGACCCAGTACTTC.

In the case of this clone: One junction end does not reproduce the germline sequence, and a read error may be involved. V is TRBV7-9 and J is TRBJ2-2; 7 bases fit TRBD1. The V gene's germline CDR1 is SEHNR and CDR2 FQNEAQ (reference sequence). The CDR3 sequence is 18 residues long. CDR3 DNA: TGTTCCAGCAGCTTAGTCTGGACAGGTGGATCGAACACCGGGGAGCTGTTTTTT. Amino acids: CSSSLVWTGGSNTGELFF.

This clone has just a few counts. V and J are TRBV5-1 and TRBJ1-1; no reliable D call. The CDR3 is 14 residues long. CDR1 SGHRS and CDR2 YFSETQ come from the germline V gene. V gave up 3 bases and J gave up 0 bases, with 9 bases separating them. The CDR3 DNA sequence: TGCGCCAGCAGCTGGTGGGCGATGAACACTGAAGCTTTCTTT. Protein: CASSWWAMNTEAFF.

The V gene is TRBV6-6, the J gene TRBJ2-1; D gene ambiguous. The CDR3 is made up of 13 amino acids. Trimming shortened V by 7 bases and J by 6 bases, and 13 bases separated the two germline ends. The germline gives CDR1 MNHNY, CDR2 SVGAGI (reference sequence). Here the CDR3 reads CASTLAERNEQFF. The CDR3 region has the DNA TGTGCCAGCACCCTGGCGGAGCGCAATGAGCAGTTCTTC.

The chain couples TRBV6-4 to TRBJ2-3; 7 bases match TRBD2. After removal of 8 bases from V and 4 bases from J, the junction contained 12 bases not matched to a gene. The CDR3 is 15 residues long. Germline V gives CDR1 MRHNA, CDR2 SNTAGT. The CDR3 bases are TGTGCCAGCGCGGTAGTCCAGGGAGGGGCAGATACGCAGTATTTT. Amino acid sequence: CASAVVQGGADTQYF.